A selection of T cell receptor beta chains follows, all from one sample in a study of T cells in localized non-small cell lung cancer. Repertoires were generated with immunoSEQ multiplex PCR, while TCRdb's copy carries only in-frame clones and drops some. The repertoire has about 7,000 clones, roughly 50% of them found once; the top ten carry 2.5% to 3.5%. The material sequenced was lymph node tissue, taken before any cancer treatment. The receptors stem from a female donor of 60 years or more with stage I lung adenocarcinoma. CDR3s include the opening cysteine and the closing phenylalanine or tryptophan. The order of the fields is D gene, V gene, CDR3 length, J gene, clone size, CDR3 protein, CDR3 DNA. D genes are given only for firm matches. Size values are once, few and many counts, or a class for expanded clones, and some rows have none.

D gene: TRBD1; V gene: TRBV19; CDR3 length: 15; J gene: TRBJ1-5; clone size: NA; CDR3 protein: CASKRIDRGNQPQHF; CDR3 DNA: TGTGCCAGTAAAAGGATAGACAGGGGGAATCAGCCCCAGCATTTT
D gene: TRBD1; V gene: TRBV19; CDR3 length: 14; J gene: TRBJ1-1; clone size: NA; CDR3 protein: CASSIQGANTEAFF; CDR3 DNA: TGTGCCAGTAGTATACAGGGGGCAAACACTGAAGCTTTCTTT
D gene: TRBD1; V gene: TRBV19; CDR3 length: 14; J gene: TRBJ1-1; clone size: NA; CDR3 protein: CASSPFAGGTEAFF; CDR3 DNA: TGTGCCAGTAGTCCTTTCGCAGGGGGCACTGAAGCTTTCTTT
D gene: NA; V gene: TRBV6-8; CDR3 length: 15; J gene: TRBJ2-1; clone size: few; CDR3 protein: CASSYAGTYVNEQFF; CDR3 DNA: TGTGCCAGCAGTTACGCCGGGACTTACGTCAATGAGCAGTTCTTC
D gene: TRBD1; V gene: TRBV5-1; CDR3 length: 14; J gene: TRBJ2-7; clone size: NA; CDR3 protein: CASSFLTGRNEQYF; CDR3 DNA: TGCGCCAGCAGCTTTTTGACAGGGCGGAACGAGCAGTACTTC
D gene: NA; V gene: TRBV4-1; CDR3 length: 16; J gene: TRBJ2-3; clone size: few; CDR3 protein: CASSPRRALRGDTQYF; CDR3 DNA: TGCGCCAGCAGCCCCAGGAGGGCCCTAAGAGGGGATACGCAGTATTTT
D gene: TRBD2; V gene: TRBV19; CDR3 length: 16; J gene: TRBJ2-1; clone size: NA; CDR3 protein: CASSLPMTSGYNEQFF; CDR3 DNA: TGTGCCAGTAGTCTACCCATGACTAGCGGGTACAATGAGCAGTTCTTC
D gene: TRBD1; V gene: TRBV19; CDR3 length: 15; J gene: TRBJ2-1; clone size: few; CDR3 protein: CASSKRTGVYNEQFF; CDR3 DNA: TGTGCCAGTAGTAAACGGACAGGGGTCTACAATGAGCAGTTCTTC
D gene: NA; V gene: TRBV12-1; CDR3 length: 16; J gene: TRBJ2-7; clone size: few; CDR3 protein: CASSFEGRDRAYEQYF; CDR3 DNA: TGTGCCAGCAGCTTTGAGGGGAGGGACAGGGCCTACGAGCAGTACTTC
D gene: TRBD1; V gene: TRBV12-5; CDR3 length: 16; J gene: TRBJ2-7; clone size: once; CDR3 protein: CASGLVVVTGPYKQYF; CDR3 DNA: TGTGCTAGTGGTTTGGTAGTGGTGACAGGGCCGTACAAGCAGTACTTC